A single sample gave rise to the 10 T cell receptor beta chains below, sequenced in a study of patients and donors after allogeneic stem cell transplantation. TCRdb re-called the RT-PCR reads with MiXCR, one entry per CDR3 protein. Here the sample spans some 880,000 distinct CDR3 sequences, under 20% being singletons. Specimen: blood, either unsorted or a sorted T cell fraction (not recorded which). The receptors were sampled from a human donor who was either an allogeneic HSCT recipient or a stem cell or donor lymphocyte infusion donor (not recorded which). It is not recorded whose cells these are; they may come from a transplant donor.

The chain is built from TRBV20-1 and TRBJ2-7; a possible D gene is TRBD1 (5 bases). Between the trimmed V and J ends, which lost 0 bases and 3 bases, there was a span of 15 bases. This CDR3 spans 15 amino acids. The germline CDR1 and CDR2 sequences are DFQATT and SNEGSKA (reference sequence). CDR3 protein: CSARDIGVSYYEQYF. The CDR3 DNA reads TGCAGTGCTAGAGATATAGGGGTATCATACTACGAGCAGTACTTC.

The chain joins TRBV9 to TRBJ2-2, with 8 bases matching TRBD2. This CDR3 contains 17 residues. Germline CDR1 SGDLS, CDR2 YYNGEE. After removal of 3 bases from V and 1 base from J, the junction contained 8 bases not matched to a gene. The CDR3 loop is CASSEGGSGVNTGELFF. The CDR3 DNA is TGTGCCAGCAGCGAAGGGGGTAGCGGGGTGAACACCGGGGAGCTGTTTTTT.

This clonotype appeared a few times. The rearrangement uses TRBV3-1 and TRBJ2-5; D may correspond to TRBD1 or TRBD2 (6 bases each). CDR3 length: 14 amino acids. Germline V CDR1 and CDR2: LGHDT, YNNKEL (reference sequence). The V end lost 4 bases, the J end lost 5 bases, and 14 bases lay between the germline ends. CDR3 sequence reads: CASSRLGTSETQYF. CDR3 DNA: TGTGCCAGCAGCCGACTAGGGACATCGGAGACCCAGTACTTC.

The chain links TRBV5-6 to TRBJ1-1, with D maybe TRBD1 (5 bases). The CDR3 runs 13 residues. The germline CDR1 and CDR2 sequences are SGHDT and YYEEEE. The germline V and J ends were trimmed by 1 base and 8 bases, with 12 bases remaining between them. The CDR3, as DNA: TGTGCCAGCAGCTTGAACAGGCTTGCGGAAGCTTTCTTT. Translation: CASSLNRLAEAFF.

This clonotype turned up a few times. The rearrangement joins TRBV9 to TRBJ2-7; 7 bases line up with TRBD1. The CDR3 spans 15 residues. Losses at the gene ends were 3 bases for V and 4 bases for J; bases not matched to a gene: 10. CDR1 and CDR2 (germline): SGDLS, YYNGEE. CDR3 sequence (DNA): TGTGCCAGCAGCGGAACCGGGACAGATATTTACGAGCAGTACTTC. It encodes CASSGTGTDIYEQYF.

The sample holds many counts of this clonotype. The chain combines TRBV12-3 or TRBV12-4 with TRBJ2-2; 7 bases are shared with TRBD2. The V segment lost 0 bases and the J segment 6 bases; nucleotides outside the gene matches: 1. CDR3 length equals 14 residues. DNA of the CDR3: TGTGCCAGCAGTTTAGCGGGGGGGTCCGGGGAGCTGTTTTTT. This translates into CASSLAGGSGELFF.

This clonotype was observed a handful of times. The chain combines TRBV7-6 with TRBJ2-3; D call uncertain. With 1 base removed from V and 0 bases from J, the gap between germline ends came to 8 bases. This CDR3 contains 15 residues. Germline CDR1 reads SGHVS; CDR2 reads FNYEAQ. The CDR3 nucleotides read TGTGCCAGCAGCTTAGGGAGTTTGAGCACAGATACGCAGTATTTT. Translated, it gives CASSLGSLSTDTQYF.

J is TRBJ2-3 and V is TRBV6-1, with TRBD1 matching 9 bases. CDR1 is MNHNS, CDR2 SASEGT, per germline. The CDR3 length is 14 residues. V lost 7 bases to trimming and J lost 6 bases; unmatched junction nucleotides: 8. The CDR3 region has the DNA TGTGCCAGCACCACAGGGGGCAGTTTTGATACGCAGTATTTT. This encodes CASTTGGSFDTQYF.

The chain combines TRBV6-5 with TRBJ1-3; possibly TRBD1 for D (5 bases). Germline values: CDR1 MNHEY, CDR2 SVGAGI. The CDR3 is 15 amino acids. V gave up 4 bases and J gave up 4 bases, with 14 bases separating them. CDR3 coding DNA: TGTGCCAGCAGTTTGGCAGGGAAAGGAGGAAACACCATATATTTT. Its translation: CASSLAGKGGNTIYF.

The CDR3 loop is CASSLSQGRLWVQYF. The CDR3 DNA follows: TGTGCCAGCAGCTTATCACAGGGGCGACTCTGGGTGCAGTACTTC. The chain has TRBV7-9 and TRBJ2-7, with 7 positions matching TRBD1. The CDR3 is 15 residues long. CDR1 and CDR2 from the germline V gene are SEHNR and FQNEAQ (reference sequence). V dropped 2 bases and J dropped 9; count of bases not matched to a gene: 13.